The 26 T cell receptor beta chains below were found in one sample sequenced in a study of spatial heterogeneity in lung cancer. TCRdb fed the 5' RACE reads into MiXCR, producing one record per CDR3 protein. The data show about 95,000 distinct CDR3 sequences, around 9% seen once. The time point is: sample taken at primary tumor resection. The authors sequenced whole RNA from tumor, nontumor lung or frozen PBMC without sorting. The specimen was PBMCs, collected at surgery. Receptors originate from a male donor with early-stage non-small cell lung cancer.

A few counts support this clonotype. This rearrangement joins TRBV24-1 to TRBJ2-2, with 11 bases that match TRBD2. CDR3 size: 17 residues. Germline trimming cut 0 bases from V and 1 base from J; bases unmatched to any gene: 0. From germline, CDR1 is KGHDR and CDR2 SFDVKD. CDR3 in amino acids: CATSDLGTSGNTGELFF. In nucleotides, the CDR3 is TGTGCCACCAGTGATTTGGGGACTAGCGGGAACACCGGGGAGCTGTTTTTT.

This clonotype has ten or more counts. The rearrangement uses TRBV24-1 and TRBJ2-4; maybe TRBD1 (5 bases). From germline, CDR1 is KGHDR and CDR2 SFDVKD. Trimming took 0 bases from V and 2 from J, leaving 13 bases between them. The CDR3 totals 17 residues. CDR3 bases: TGTGCCACCAGTGATTTGTTCAGGGAAAAGACCAAAAACATTCAGTACTTC. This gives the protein CATSDLFREKTKNIQYF.

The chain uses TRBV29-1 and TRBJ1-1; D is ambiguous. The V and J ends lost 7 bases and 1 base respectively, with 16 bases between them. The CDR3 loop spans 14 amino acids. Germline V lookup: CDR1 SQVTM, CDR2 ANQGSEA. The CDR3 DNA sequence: TGCAGCGCCGCTCCGGACCCGACGAACACTGAAGCTTTCTTT. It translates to CSAAPDPTNTEAFF.

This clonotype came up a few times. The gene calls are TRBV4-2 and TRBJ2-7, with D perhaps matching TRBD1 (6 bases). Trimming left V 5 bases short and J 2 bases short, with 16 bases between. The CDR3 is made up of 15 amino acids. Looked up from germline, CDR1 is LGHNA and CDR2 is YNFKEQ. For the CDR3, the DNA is TGTGCCAGCAGCGCCGACCACAGGGAAACCTACGAGCAGTACTTC. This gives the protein CASSADHRETYEQYF.

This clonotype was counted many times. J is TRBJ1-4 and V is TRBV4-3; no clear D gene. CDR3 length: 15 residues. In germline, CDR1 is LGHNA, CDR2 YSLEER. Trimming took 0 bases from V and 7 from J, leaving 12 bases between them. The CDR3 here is CASSQDFVVGEKLFF. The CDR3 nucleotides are TGCGCCAGCAGCCAAGATTTCGTCGTCGGTGAAAAACTGTTTTTT.

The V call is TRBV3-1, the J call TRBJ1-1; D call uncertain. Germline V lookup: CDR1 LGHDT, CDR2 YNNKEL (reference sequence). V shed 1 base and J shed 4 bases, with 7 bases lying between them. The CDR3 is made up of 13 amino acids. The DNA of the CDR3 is TGTGCCAGCAGCCAAGTTAAGGCCACTGAAGCTTTCTTT. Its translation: CASSQVKATEAFF.

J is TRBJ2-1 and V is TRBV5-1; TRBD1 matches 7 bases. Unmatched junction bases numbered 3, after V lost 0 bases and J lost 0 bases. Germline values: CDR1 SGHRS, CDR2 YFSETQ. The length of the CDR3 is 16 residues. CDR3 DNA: TGCGCCAGCAGCTTGGGGGCAGGGGGCTCCTACAATGAGCAGTTCTTC. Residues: CASSLGAGGSYNEQFF.

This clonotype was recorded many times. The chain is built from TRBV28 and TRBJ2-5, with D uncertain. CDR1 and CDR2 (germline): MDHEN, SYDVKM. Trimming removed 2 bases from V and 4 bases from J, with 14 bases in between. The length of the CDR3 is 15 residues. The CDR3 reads CASSLGVDIRETQYF. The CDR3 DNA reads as TGTGCCAGCAGTTTAGGGGTAGACATCCGAGAGACCCAGTACTTC.

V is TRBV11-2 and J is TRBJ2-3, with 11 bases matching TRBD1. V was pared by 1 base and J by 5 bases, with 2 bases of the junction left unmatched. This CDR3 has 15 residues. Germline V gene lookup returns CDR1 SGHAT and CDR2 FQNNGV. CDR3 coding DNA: TGTGCCAGCAGCTTAGGGACAGGGGGCATAGATACGCAGTATTTT. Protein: CASSLGTGGIDTQYF.

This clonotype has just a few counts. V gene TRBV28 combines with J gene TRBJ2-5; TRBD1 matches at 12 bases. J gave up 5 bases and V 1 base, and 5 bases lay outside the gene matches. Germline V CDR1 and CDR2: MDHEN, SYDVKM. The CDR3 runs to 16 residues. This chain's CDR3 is CASSLSGTGGMETQYF. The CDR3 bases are TGTGCCAGCAGTTTATCCGGGACAGGGGGCATGGAGACCCAGTACTTC.

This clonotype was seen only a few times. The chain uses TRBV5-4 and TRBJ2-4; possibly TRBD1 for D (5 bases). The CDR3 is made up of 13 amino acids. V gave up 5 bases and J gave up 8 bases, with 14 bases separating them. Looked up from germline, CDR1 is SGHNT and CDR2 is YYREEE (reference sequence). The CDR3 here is CASSFYRGYIQYF. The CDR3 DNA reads TGTGCCAGCAGTTTCTATAGGGGATACATTCAGTACTTC.

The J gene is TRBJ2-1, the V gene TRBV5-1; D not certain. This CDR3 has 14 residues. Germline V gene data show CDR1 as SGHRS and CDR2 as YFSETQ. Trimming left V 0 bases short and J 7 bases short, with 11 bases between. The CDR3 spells CASSLGRVWNEQFF. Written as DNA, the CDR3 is TGCGCCAGCAGCTTGGGAAGGGTTTGGAATGAGCAGTTCTTC.

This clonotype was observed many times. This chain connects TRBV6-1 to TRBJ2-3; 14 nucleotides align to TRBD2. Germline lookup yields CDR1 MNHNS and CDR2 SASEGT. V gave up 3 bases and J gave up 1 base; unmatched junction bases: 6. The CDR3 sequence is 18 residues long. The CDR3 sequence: CASSEGLAGDVGTDTQYF. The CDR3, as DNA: TGTGCCAGCAGTGAGGGACTAGCGGGGGACGTCGGCACAGATACGCAGTATTTT.

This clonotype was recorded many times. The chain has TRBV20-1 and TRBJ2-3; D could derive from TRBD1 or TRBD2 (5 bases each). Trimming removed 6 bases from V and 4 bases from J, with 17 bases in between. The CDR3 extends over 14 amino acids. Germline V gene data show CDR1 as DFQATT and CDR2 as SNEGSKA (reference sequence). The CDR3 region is CSAIVPGRPDTQYF. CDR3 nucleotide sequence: TGCAGTGCCATAGTCCCGGGACGTCCAGATACGCAGTATTTT.

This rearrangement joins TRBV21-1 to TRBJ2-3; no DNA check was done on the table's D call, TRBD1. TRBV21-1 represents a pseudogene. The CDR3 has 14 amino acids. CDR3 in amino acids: CASSKGSGPDTQYF. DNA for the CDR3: TGTGCCAGCAGCAAAGGCTCGGGACCAGATACGCAGTATTTT.

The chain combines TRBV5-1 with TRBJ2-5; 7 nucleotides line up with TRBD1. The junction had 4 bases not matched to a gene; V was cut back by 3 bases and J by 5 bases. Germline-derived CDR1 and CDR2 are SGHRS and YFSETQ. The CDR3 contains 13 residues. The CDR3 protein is CASSSTGSETQYF. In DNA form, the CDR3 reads TGCGCCAGCAGCTCGACAGGGTCGGAGACCCAGTACTTC.

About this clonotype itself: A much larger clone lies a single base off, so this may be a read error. The CDR3 sequence is CASSSDRDTQNF. The CDR3 DNA is TGTGCCAGCAGTTCCGACCGGGATACGCAGAATTTT. The chain couples TRBV6-5 to TRBJ2-3; D might be TRBD2 (5 bases). Per the germline V gene, CDR1 is MNHEY and CDR2 is SVGAGI. CDR3 length: 12 amino acids.

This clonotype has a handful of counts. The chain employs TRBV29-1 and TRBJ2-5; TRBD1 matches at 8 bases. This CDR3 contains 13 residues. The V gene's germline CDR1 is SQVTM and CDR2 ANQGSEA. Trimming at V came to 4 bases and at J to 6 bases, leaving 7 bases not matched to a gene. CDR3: CSVGLDREKTQYF. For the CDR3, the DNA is TGCAGCGTTGGCCTGGACAGGGAAAAGACCCAGTACTTC. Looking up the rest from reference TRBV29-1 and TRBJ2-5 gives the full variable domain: SAVISQKPSRDICQRGTSLTIQCQVDSQVTMMFWYRQQPGQSLTLIATANQGSEATYESGFVIDKFPISRPNLTFSTLTVSNMSPEDSSIYLCSVGLDREKTQYFGPGTRLLVL.

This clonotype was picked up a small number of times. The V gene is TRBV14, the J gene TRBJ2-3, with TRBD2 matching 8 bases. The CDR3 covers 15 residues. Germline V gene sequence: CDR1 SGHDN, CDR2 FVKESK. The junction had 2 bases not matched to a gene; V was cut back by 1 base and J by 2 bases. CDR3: CASSQGSGDTDTQYF. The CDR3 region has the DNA TGTGCCAGCAGCCAAGGTAGCGGGGACACAGATACGCAGTATTTT.

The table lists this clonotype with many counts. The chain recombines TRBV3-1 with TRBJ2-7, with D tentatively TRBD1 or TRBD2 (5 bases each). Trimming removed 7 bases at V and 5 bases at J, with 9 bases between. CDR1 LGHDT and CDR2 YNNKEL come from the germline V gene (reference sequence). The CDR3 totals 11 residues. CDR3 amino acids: CASTGRDEQYF. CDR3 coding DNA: TGTGCCAGCACGGGGCGAGACGAGCAGTACTTC.

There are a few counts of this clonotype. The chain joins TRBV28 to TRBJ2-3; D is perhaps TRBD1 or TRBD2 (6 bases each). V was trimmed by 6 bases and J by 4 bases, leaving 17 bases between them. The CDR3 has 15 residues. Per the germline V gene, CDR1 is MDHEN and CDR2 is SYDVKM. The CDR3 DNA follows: TGTGCCAGCAGCTCCTGGGGGGCGCAGGCAGATACGCAGTATTTT. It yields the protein CASSSWGAQADTQYF.

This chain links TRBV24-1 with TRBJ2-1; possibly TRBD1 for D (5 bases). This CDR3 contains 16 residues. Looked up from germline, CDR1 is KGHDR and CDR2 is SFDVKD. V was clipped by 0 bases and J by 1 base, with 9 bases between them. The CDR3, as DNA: TGTGCCACCAGTGATTTGGGGGCAGGGTCCTACAATGAGCAGTTCTTC. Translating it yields CATSDLGAGSYNEQFF.

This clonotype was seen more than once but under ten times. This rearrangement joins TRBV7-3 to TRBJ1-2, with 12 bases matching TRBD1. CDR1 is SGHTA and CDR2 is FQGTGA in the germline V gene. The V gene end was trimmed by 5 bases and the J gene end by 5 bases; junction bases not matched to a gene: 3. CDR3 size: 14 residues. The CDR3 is CASSPGQGAYGYTF. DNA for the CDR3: TGTGCCAGCAGCCCGGGACAGGGGGCTTATGGCTACACCTTC.

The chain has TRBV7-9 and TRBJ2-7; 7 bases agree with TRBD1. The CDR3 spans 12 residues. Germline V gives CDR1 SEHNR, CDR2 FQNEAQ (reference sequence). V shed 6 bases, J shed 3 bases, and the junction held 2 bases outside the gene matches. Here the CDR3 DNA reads TGTGCCAGCAGACAGGGGATCTACGAGCAGTACTTC. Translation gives CASRQGIYEQYF.

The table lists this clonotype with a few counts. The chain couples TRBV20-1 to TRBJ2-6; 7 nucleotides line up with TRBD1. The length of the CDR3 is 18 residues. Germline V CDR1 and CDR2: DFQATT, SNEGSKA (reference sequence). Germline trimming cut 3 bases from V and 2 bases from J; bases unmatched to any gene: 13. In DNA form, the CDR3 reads TGCAGTGCTAGCCCCGGAAGTTTAACAGGGGCTGGGGCCAACGTCCTGACTTTC. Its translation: CSASPGSLTGAGANVLTF.

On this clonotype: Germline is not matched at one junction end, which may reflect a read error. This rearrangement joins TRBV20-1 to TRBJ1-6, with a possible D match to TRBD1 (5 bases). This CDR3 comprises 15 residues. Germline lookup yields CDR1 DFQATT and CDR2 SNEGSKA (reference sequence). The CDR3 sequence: CSAPLDSSYNTPLHF. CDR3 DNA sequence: TGCAGTGCTCCACTAGACAGCTCCTATAATACACCCCTCCACTTT.